This paragraph reports one TCR beta chain. The antigen remains unidentified. Libraries were made from TCR beta cDNA, and they carried unique molecular identifiers. TCRdb ran MiXCR on the PCR reads and lists one entry per CDR3 protein. The table lists approximately 570,000 distinct CDR3 sequences, about 40% of them singletons, with under 2% in the top ten. This sample was included in a study of post-analysis software for immune sequencing data. Study results and limitations: Significantly decreased normalized Chao1 diversity was recorded for multiple sclerosis patients relative to controls. Controls showed lower frequencies than patients for five TRBV segments, and TRBV5-6, TRBV5-1 and TRBV20-1 were among these.

Germline V gene data show CDR1 as LGHDT and CDR2 as YNNKEL (reference sequence). The V end was cut by 1 base, the J end by 4 bases, with 19 bases between. There are 17 residues in the CDR3. The sample comprised blood. This TCR derives from a girl aged 10 to 17 with multiple sclerosis. The rearrangement uses TRBV3-1 and TRBJ1-2; TRBD1 might be the D (5 bases). The CDR3 reads CASSQVVRQGRFYGYTF. In nucleotides, the CDR3 is TGTGCCAGCAGCCAAGTCGTGCGGCAGGGCCGCTTCTATGGCTACACCTTC. Filled out from reference TRBV3-1 and TRBJ1-2, the complete variable domain reads DTAVSQTPKYLVTQMGNDKSIKCEQNLGHDTMYWYKQDSKKFLKIMFSYNNKELIINETVPNRFSPKSPDKAHLNLHINSLELGDSAVYFCASSQVVRQGRFYGYTFGSGTRLTVV.